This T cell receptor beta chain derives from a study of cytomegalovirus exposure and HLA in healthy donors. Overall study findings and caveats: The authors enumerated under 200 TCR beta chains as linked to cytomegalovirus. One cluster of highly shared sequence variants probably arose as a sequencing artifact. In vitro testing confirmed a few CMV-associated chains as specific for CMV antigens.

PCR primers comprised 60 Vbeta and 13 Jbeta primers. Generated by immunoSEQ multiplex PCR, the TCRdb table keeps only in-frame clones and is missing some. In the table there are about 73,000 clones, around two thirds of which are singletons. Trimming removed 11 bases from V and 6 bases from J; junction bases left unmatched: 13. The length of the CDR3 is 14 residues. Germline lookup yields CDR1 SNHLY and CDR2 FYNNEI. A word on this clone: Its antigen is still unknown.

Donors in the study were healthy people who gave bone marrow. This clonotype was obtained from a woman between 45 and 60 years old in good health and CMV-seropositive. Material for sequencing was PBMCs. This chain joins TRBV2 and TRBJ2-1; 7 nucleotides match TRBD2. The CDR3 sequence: CADPRGLSGNEQFF. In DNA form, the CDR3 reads TGTGCCGACCCAAGGGGACTATCCGGCAATGAGCAGTTCTTC. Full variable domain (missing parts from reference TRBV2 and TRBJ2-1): EPEVTQTPSHQVTQMGQEVILRCVPISNHLYFYWYRQILGQKVEFLVSFYNNEISEKSEIFDDQFSVERPDGSNFTLKIRSTKLEDSAMYFCADPRGLSGNEQFFGPGTRLTVL.